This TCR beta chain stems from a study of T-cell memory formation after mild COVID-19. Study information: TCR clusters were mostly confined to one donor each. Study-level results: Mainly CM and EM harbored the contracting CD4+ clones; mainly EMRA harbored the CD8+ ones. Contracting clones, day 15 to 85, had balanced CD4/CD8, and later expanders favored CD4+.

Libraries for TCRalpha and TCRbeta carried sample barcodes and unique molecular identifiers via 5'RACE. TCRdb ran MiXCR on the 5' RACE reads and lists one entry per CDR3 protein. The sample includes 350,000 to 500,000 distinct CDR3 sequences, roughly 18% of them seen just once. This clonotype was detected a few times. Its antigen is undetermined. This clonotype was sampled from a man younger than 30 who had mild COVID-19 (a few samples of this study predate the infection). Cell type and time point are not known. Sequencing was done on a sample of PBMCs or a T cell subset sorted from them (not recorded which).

The CDR3 coding sequence is TGTGCCAGTAGTCCCGTGGGGGCAGGCTATGGCTACACCTTC. Its translation is CASSPVGAGYGYTF. The chain joins TRBV19 to TRBJ1-2; possible D gene TRBD1, 6 bases. This CDR3 contains 14 residues. The V and J ends lost 5 bases and 4 bases respectively, with 14 bases between them. The V gene's germline CDR1 is LNHDA and CDR2 SQIVND (reference sequence). The whole variable domain, remainder taken from reference TRBV19 and TRBJ1-2, is DGGITQSPKYLFRKEGQNVTLSCEQNLNHDAMYWYRQDPGQGLRLIYYSQIVNDFQKGDIAEGYSVSREKKESFPLTVTSAQKNPTAFYLCASSPVGAGYGYTFGSGTRLTVV.